This passage covers 25 T cell receptor beta chains from one sample sequenced in a study of monozygotic twins with inflammatory bowel disease (dated by TCRdb to the late 2010s). The method was 5' RACE. TCRdb names Illumina HiSeq 2500 as the instrument used. Reads reprocessed by TCRdb are summarized as one entry per CDR3 protein sequence, and DNA is absent. For this sample, the table gives 210,000 or so distinct CDR3 sequences. The ten top clones hold approximately 7.7% of the sample. Sequenced: blood. The receptors stem from a human donor with ulcerative colitis or Crohn's disease, or a healthy co-twin of an affected twin (not recorded which).

CDR3: CASSPYPGDEQYF. The chain has TRBV28 and TRBJ2-7; TCRdb's D call of TRBD1 is untestable without DNA. The CDR3 contains 13 residues. Germline values: CDR1 MDHEN, CDR2 SYDVKM.

The rearrangement links TRBV7-2 to TRBJ2-7; TCRdb's assignment of TRBD1 cannot be checked, as there is no DNA. CDR1 is SGHTA and CDR2 is FQGNSA in the germline V gene. This CDR3 contains 16 residues. The CDR3: CASSPRGVLNSYEQYF.

The gene calls are TRBV20-1 and TRBJ2-1; TCRdb names TRBD2, which stays unverified in the absence of DNA. Germline CDR1 DFQATT, CDR2 SNEGSKA (reference sequence). The CDR3 sequence is 14 residues long. The CDR3 sequence: CSAPRGARYNEQFF.

The V and J genes are TRBV7-9 and TRBJ2-1; the TRBD1 assignment by TCRdb is unverifiable without DNA. The CDR3 extends over 13 amino acids. Germline CDR1 SEHNR, CDR2 FQNEAQ (reference sequence). The chain's CDR3 is CASSLQGSNEQFF.

CDR3 sequence: CASSPMGLRDIQYF. The genes are TRBV5-6 and TRBJ2-4. Per the germline V gene, CDR1 is SGHDT and CDR2 is YYEEEE. The CDR3 length is 14 residues.

This chain joins TRBV7-9 and TRBJ2-1; without DNA, the TCRdb call of TRBD2 cannot be checked. CDR3 length: 15 residues. Germline CDR1 is SEHNR and CDR2 is FQNEAQ (reference sequence). The chain's CDR3 is CASSIRTSGDNEQFF.

The rearrangement joins TRBV12-5 to TRBJ1-4; TCRdb names TRBD1, which stays unverified in the absence of DNA. The germline CDR1 and CDR2 sequences are LGHNT and FRNRAP. The CDR3 is made up of 14 amino acids. CDR3: CASGYGTPNEKLFF. Together with reference TRBV12-5 and TRBJ1-4, the CDR3 gives the full variable domain: DARVTQTPRHKVTEMGQEVTMRCQPILGHNTVFWYRQTMMQGLELLAYFRNRAPLDDSGMPKDRFSAEMPDATLATLKIQPSEPRDSAVYFCASGYGTPNEKLFFGSGTQLSVL.

The chain has TRBV7-9 and TRBJ2-7; TCRdb outputs TRBD1, but without DNA this stays unchecked. The CDR3 has 13 amino acids. Germline assignment: CDR1 SEHNR and CDR2 FQNEAQ (reference sequence). The CDR3 spells CASSMDRGYEQYF.

The chain has TRBV3-1 and TRBJ2-1. The CDR3 runs to 13 residues. Germline V gives CDR1 LGHDT, CDR2 YNNKEL (reference sequence). CDR3 loop: CASSQSTYNEQFF.

The CDR3: CASSERLTGQSNSPLHF. The J gene is TRBJ1-6, the V gene TRBV2; lacking DNA, the TRBD1 call made by TCRdb goes unchecked. This CDR3 has 17 amino acids. The germline gives CDR1 SNHLY, CDR2 FYNNEI.

The chain employs TRBV3-1 and TRBJ2-5. In germline, CDR1 is LGHDT, CDR2 YNNKEL (reference sequence). The CDR3 runs 14 residues. This CDR3 reads CASSHKPYQETQYF.

The J gene is TRBJ1-6, the V gene TRBV7-9. The length of the CDR3 is 13 residues. Per the germline V gene, CDR1 is SEHNR and CDR2 is FQNEAQ (reference sequence). The CDR3 sequence: CASSLVLNSPLHF.

The chain links TRBV5-1 to TRBJ1-1; TCRdb outputs TRBD1, but without DNA this stays unchecked. Germline values: CDR1 SGHRS, CDR2 YFSETQ. This CDR3 contains 15 residues. Here the CDR3 reads CASSIEGGRNTEAFF.

The chain carries TRBV7-2 and TRBJ1-2. This CDR3 contains 15 residues. Germline assignment: CDR1 SGHTA and CDR2 FQGNSA. CDR3 in amino acids: CASSRGGRVLNGYTF.

This chain joins TRBV7-6 and TRBJ2-7; TCRdb reports TRBD2, a call that lacks DNA to check it against. This CDR3 has 15 amino acids. CDR1 is SGHVS and CDR2 is FNYEAQ in the germline V gene. The CDR3 loop reads CASRPTGLAGDAQYF.

The V call is TRBV20-1, the J call TRBJ1-5; as DNA is missing, the TRBD1 call by TCRdb cannot be tested. CDR1 is DFQATT, CDR2 SNEGSKA, per germline (reference sequence). This CDR3 spans 13 amino acids. CDR3 sequence reads: CSASEIPGPLQHF.

The rearrangement joins TRBV2 to TRBJ1-4; TCRdb reports TRBD1, a call that lacks DNA to check it against. There are 16 residues in the CDR3. Germline CDR1 and CDR2: SNHLY and FYNNEI. This chain's CDR3 is CASRWAGGRTNEKLFF.

The chain couples TRBV7-2 to TRBJ1-1; TCRdb lists TRBD1, though no DNA is available to test this call. The CDR3 is 16 residues long. The germline V gene encodes CDR1 SGHTA and CDR2 FQGNSA. CDR3 in amino acids: CASSVGTGALNTEAFF.

The V call is TRBV28, the J call TRBJ1-5. The CDR3 is made up of 14 amino acids. Per the germline V gene, CDR1 is MDHEN and CDR2 is SYDVKM. CDR3 region: CASSRLYSNQPQHF.

This sequence joins TRBV19 and TRBJ2-5; TCRdb outputs TRBD1, but without DNA this stays unchecked. Germline CDR1 LNHDA, CDR2 SQIVND (reference sequence). This CDR3 contains 13 residues. CDR3 loop: CASQGQHQETQYF.

This chain uses TRBV25-1 with TRBJ1-5. The V gene's germline CDR1 is MGHDK and CDR2 SYGVNS. The CDR3 runs 15 residues. CDR3 loop: CASSEYPWRDQPQHF. Based on the CDR3 plus reference TRBV25-1 and TRBJ1-5, the full variable domain is EADIYQTPRYLVIGTGKKITLECSQTMGHDKMYWYQQDPGMELHLIHYSYGVNSTEKGDLSSESTVSRIRTEHFPLTLESARPSHTSQYLCASSEYPWRDQPQHFGDGTRLSIL.

The gene calls are TRBV6-2 or TRBV6-3 and TRBJ2-7; TCRdb's D call, TRBD2, is unchecked because there is no DNA. The V gene's germline CDR1 is MNHEY and CDR2 SVGEGT. The CDR3 covers 15 residues. CDR3 in amino acids: CASGPPAVELRGQYF.

The V gene is TRBV7-8, the J gene TRBJ2-7; TCRdb proposes TRBD2, but this gene call is untestable without DNA. This CDR3 comprises 15 residues. Germline CDR1 reads SGHVS; CDR2 reads FQNEAQ. CDR3 amino acids: CASSKGTSATYEQYF.

This rearrangement joins TRBV6-6 to TRBJ1-2. Germline loops: CDR1 MNHNY, CDR2 SVGAGI (reference sequence). CDR3 length equals 13 residues. The CDR3 sequence is CASSYSTEYGYTF.

This chain joins TRBV6-2 or TRBV6-3 and TRBJ2-7; TCRdb picks TRBD1, but there is no DNA to check that call. This CDR3 is built from 14 residues. Germline V gives CDR1 MNHEY, CDR2 SVGEGT. CDR3 protein: CATIRTGQGFEQYF.